The 26 T cell receptor beta chains below were found in one sample sequenced in a study of identical twins. From the 5' RACE reads, TCRdb called clonotypes with MiXCR, one entry per CDR3 protein. The table records approximately 620,000 distinct CDR3 sequences, 8.5% to 9.5% of them present only once. The sample was also reused in another study, on yellow fever vaccine responses in identical twins.

The sample comprised PBMCs. These receptors were collected from a woman under 30 in good health.

The V and J genes are TRBV20-1 and TRBJ2-7; 10 bases fit TRBD1. V lost 5 bases to trimming and J lost 5 bases; unmatched junction nucleotides: 9. This CDR3 comprises 14 residues. Germline V CDR1 and CDR2: DFQATT, SNEGSKA (reference sequence). The CDR3 DNA sequence: TGCAGTGCTCTAACCGGGACAGGGGTTAACGAGCAGTACTTC. Translating it yields CSALTGTGVNEQYF.

J is TRBJ2-1 and V is TRBV10-2; possible D gene TRBD2, 6 bases. CDR3 length: 16 residues. Germline V lookup: CDR1 WSHSY, CDR2 SAAADI. The ends were cut back, 9 bases at V and 10 bases at J, with 28 bases in the middle. CDR3 loop: CASGLPGLRMVEEQFF. CDR3 sequence (DNA): TGCGCCAGTGGACTACCGGGACTTCGGATGGTGGAGGAGCAGTTCTTC.

This clonotype has at least ten counts. This rearrangement joins TRBV5-1 to TRBJ2-1; D unclear. Per germline, CDR1 SGHRS and CDR2 YFSETQ. The CDR3 has 14 amino acids. The V end was cut by 0 bases, the J end by 1 base, with 5 bases between. In DNA form, the CDR3 reads TGCGCCAGCAGCTTGGACCCTTCCTACAATGAGCAGTTCTTC. As protein: CASSLDPSYNEQFF.

The rearrangement joins TRBV20-1 to TRBJ2-1; 8 positions agree with TRBD1. Germline lookup yields CDR1 DFQATT and CDR2 SNEGSKA (reference sequence). The CDR3 covers 14 residues. V gave up 6 bases and J gave up 0 bases; unmatched junction bases: 4. CDR3 sequence reads: CSAIDRGSYNEQFF. The CDR3 coding sequence is TGCAGTGCCATCGACAGGGGCTCCTACAATGAGCAGTTCTTC.

The chain uses TRBV15 and TRBJ1-5, with D maybe TRBD1 (5 bases). Germline V gene sequence: CDR1 LNHNV, CDR2 YYDKDF (reference sequence). The CDR3 covers 14 residues. The V end lost 3 bases, the J end lost 4 bases, and 10 bases lay between the germline ends. The CDR3: CATSRDTFNQPQHF. The CDR3 DNA is TGTGCCACCAGCAGGGACACTTTTAATCAGCCCCAGCATTTT.

This clonotype was counted between two and nine times. The chain carries TRBV5-5 and TRBJ1-1, with D uncertain. The germline gives CDR1 SGHKS, CDR2 YYEKEE (reference sequence). CDR3 length equals 14 residues. The V gene lost 4 bases and the J gene lost 2 bases, with 12 bases spanning the gap. Written as DNA, the CDR3 is TGTGCCAGCAGCGACATGGACCTCAACACTGAAGCTTTCTTT. This translates into CASSDMDLNTEAFF.

The V gene is TRBV7-2, the J gene TRBJ2-2, with D hard to call. This CDR3 spans 15 amino acids. The V end was cut by 5 bases, the J end by 4 bases, with 14 bases between. CDR1 is SGHTA, CDR2 FQGNSA, per germline. The CDR3 nucleotides read TGTGCCAGCAGCCCCTTCCTAACCGGCACCGGGGAGCTGTTTTTT. It is translated as CASSPFLTGTGELFF.

This clonotype was observed many times. J is TRBJ1-5 and V is TRBV7-2; D gene ambiguous. The CDR3 runs to 15 residues. The ends were cut back, 1 base at V and 7 bases at J, with 14 bases in the middle. From germline, CDR1 is SGHTA and CDR2 FQGNSA. CDR3 DNA sequence: TGTGCCAGCAGCTTAGACGGGAAGGGTGAGCAGCCCCAGCATTTT. Its translation is CASSLDGKGEQPQHF.

This clonotype was seen a few times. The J gene is TRBJ2-2, the V gene TRBV6-7; D remains unclear. TRBV6-7 is noted as an ORF with a role that remains uncertain. This CDR3 contains 15 residues. Trimming shortened V by 9 bases and J by 4 bases, and 18 bases separated the two germline ends. The CDR3 coding sequence is TGTGCCAGTCCCTTTCAGACTGACTCCACCGGGGAGCTGTTTTTT. Translating gives CASPFQTDSTGELFF.

The chain joins TRBV20-1 to TRBJ2-7; a possible D gene is TRBD1 (6 bases). Germline-derived CDR1 and CDR2 are DFQATT and SNEGSKA (reference sequence). The CDR3 is 15 residues long. Trimming cost V 5 bases and J 3 bases, with 20 bases left between them. CDR3 in amino acids: CSAVSQGRKVYEQYF. The CDR3 bases are TGCAGTGCTGTATCACAGGGAAGGAAAGTCTACGAGCAGTACTTC.

The chain links TRBV20-1 to TRBJ2-5; 11 bases match TRBD2. Germline trimming cut 2 bases from V and 5 bases from J; bases unmatched to any gene: 13. The length of the CDR3 is 17 residues. CDR1 and CDR2 from the germline V gene are DFQATT and SNEGSKA (reference sequence). The CDR3 protein is CSARPLAGGSWEETQYF. The DNA of the CDR3 is TGCAGTGCTAGACCCCTAGCGGGGGGCTCGTGGGAGGAGACCCAGTACTTC.

There are a few counts of this clonotype. The chain has TRBV6-1 and TRBJ1-5; 11 nucleotides agree with TRBD1. The CDR3 has 14 residues. Germline CDR1 MNHNS, CDR2 SASEGT. Trimming took 6 bases from V and 7 from J; bases not matched to a gene: 5. The CDR3 loop is CASSGQGARQPQHF. CDR3 coding DNA: TGTGCCAGCAGCGGACAGGGGGCTAGGCAGCCCCAGCATTTT.

Only a few counts were recorded for this clonotype. V gene TRBV3-1 combines with J gene TRBJ2-7; a possible D gene is TRBD1 (6 bases). CDR3 length: 15 residues. Germline values: CDR1 LGHDT, CDR2 YNNKEL (reference sequence). V was pared by 5 bases and J by 5 bases, with 19 bases between. The CDR3 region is CASSFSWGLRDEQYF. In nucleotides, the CDR3 is TGTGCCAGCAGCTTCAGCTGGGGGCTCCGAGACGAGCAGTACTTC.

This clonotype turned up a few times. V is TRBV7-2 and J is TRBJ2-1; maybe TRBD2 (6 bases). Germline V gene sequence: CDR1 SGHTA, CDR2 FQGNSA. V was clipped by 5 bases and J by 6 bases, with 17 bases between them. The CDR3 loop spans 15 amino acids. The CDR3 sequence: CASSRQYSGSNEQFF. The CDR3 DNA is TGTGCCAGCAGCCGCCAATATAGCGGAAGCAATGAGCAGTTCTTC.

This sequence joins TRBV7-9 and TRBJ2-3; TRBD1 might be the D (6 bases). The CDR3 totals 15 residues. Between the trimmed V and J ends, which lost 4 bases and 2 bases, there was a span of 13 bases. The germline gives CDR1 SEHNR, CDR2 FQNEAQ (reference sequence). The CDR3 DNA sequence: TGTGCCAGCAGCTCCGAGGGGGTATCCACAGATACGCAGTATTTT. The encoded protein is CASSSEGVSTDTQYF. Filled out from reference TRBV7-9 and TRBJ2-3, the complete variable domain reads DTGVSQNPRHKITKRGQNVTFRCDPISEHNRLYWYRQTLGQGPEFLTYFQNEAQLEKSRLLSDRFSAERPKGSFSTLEIQRTEQGDSAMYLCASSSEGVSTDTQYFGPGTRLTVL.

The V and J genes are TRBV6-2 or TRBV6-3 and TRBJ2-2, with a tentative D call TRBD2 (6 bases). From germline, CDR1 is MNHEY and CDR2 SVGEGT. V lost 4 bases to trimming and J lost 4 bases, with 16 bases between them. The CDR3 has 16 amino acids. In DNA form, the CDR3 reads TGTGCCAGCAGTTTCGGGACTTTAGAGGGCACCGGGGAGCTGTTTTTT. Its protein product is CASSFGTLEGTGELFF.

The V gene is TRBV10-3, the J gene TRBJ1-4, with 7 bases fitting TRBD1. Germline lookup yields CDR1 ENHRY and CDR2 SYGVKD. The CDR3 extends over 16 amino acids. The ends lost 0 bases at V and 5 bases at J; junction bases unmatched: 6. The CDR3 is CAISESEGAVNEKLFF. Here the CDR3 DNA reads TGTGCCATCAGTGAGTCAGAGGGGGCGGTAAATGAAAAACTGTTTTTT.

This chain uses TRBV25-1 with TRBJ2-6, with D tentatively TRBD2 (5 bases). The ends were cut back, 3 bases at V and 3 bases at J, with 9 bases in the middle. The CDR3 contains 15 residues. Germline lookup yields CDR1 MGHDK and CDR2 SYGVNS. The CDR3 protein is CASSESGNGANVLTF. CDR3 nucleotides: TGTGCCAGCAGTGAGTCGGGGAATGGGGCCAACGTCCTGACTTTC.

Many counts were recorded for this clonotype. The CDR3 DNA reads as TGCGCCAGCAGCTTGCGACCACAGGGGTACTCGCCCTACGAGCAGTACTTC. Encoded protein: CASSLRPQGYSPYEQYF. V usage is TRBV5-1 and J usage is TRBJ2-7; 7 nucleotides align to TRBD1. This CDR3 is 17 amino acids long. Germline CDR1 reads SGHRS; CDR2 reads YFSETQ. V was clipped by 1 base and J by 2 bases; unmatched bases: 12.

The rearrangement uses TRBV5-5 and TRBJ2-1, with 10 bases fitting TRBD2. The CDR3 runs 16 residues. Germline V lookup: CDR1 SGHKS, CDR2 YYEKEE (reference sequence). Unmatched junction bases numbered 10, after V lost 4 bases and J lost 6 bases. This CDR3 is CASSAQPGLAFNEQFF. The CDR3 nucleotides are TGTGCCAGCAGCGCCCAACCGGGACTAGCGTTCAATGAGCAGTTCTTC.

The chain joins TRBV19 to TRBJ2-2, with D unresolved. Trimming removed 5 bases from V and 8 bases from J, with 15 bases in between. Germline V gene sequence: CDR1 LNHDA, CDR2 SQIVND (reference sequence). This CDR3 has 14 residues. As DNA, the CDR3 is TGTGCCAGTAGTGATCGGCTGTCCGGGGGGGAGCTGTTTTTT. This translates into CASSDRLSGGELFF.

This clonotype was counted many times. This chain joins TRBV28 and TRBJ2-3; TRBD2 matches at 12 bases. The length of the CDR3 is 15 residues. The V and J ends lost 6 bases and 2 bases, in that order; junction bases with no gene match: 3. The V gene's germline CDR1 is MDHEN and CDR2 SYDVKM. The CDR3 sequence: CASRRTSGVTDTQYF. The CDR3 coding sequence is TGTGCCAGCAGACGGACTAGCGGGGTCACAGATACGCAGTATTTT.

The chain is built from TRBV3-1 and TRBJ2-1, with D unresolved. Per germline, CDR1 LGHDT and CDR2 YNNKEL (reference sequence). This CDR3 spans 14 amino acids. Trimming took off 1 base at V and 10 bases at J, with 14 bases between the two ends. CDR3 coding DNA: TGTGCCAGCAGCCAAGTGAAACTATCGGTGGAGCAGTTCTTC. Residues: CASSQVKLSVEQFF.

There are a few counts of this clonotype. This sequence joins TRBV28 and TRBJ2-7; either TRBD1 or TRBD2 may fit D (5 bases each). In germline, CDR1 is MDHEN, CDR2 SYDVKM. The CDR3 is made up of 14 amino acids. Trimming left V 6 bases short and J 0 bases short, with 12 bases between. The CDR3 DNA reads TGTGCCAGCAGGACCGGGACGAACTCCTACGAGCAGTACTTC. Amino acids: CASRTGTNSYEQYF.

The V and J genes are TRBV5-5 and TRBJ2-7; TRBD1 matches 8 bases. Germline loops: CDR1 SGHKS, CDR2 YYEKEE (reference sequence). This CDR3 region has 16 residues. Trimming cost V 0 bases and J 3 bases; bases outside gene matches: 8. The CDR3 coding sequence is TGTGCCAGCAGCTTGGAGGGGACAGGTCCTTACTACGAGCAGTACTTC. Its protein is CASSLEGTGPYYEQYF. Full variable domain (rest looked up from reference TRBV5-5 and TRBJ2-7): DAGVTQSPTHLIKTRGQQVTLRCSPISGHKSVSWYQQVLGQGPQFIFQYYEKEERGRGNFPDRFSARQFPNYSSELNVNALLLGDSALYLCASSLEGTGPYYEQYFGPGTRLTVT.

In DNA form, the CDR3 reads TGTGCCAGCAGCCAAGCTGTCTTCGGGGGCGCGGGAAACATTCAGTACTTC. Its protein is CASSQAVFGGAGNIQYF. V is TRBV3-1 and J is TRBJ2-4; D may be TRBD1 or TRBD2 (6 bases each). The CDR3 contains 17 residues. Germline V gene data show CDR1 as LGHDT and CDR2 as YNNKEL (reference sequence). The germline V and J ends were trimmed by 1 base and 6 bases, with 19 bases remaining between them.